These 6 T cell receptor beta chains originate from one sample sequenced in a study of post-analysis software for immune sequencing data (dated by TCRdb to 2015 to 2017). The library relied on PCR. TCRdb shows the sequencer as Illumina HiSeq 2500. To reduce PCR and sequencing biases, unique molecular identifiers were incorporated into the TCR beta cDNA libraries. The raw public data were reprocessed by TCRdb itself: fastp quality trimming at Q25, MiXCR clonotype calling, in-frame beta chains only. Under each unique CDR3 protein, matching rows form one entry showing the most common genes and DNA. This sample comprises approximately 660,000 distinct CDR3 sequences, approximately 60% of them detected only once. In total, the top ten clones hold 11% of the sample. The investigation overall reported the following: Roughly 5 TRBV segments, including TRBV5-6, TRBV5-1 and TRBV20-1, were significantly more frequent in patients than controls.

Antigen specificity for these receptors is unknown. The source material was blood. Every receptor here comes from a girl between 2 and 10 years old with multiple sclerosis.

A remark on this clonotype: Its ends do not fully match the called genes, so a read error is possible. The chain recombines TRBV5-1 with TRBJ2-3; D call uncertain. The CDR3 is made up of 16 amino acids. Germline CDR1 SGHRS, CDR2 YFSETQ. CDR3 DNA: TGCGCCAGCAGCTTGCCCGTCCTGGACGGCACGGATACGCAGTATTTT. It codes for CASSLPVLDGTDTQYF.

CDR3 amino acids: CASSYESLDEQFF. In nucleotides, the CDR3 is TGTGCCAGCAGTTACGAGAGTTTAGATGAGCAGTTCTTC. The genes are TRBV6-6 and TRBJ2-1; D unclear. The V gene's germline CDR1 is MNHNY and CDR2 SVGAGI (reference sequence). The germline V and J ends were trimmed by 2 bases and 8 bases, with 10 bases remaining between them. There are 13 residues in the CDR3.

V gene TRBV6-2 or TRBV6-3 combines with J gene TRBJ1-2, with a tentative D call TRBD1 (6 bases). The CDR3 extends over 14 amino acids. Per germline, CDR1 MNHEY and CDR2 SVGEGT. The V gene lost 6 bases and the J gene lost 4 bases, with 15 bases spanning the gap. The CDR3 here is CASRSAGAVYGYTF. The CDR3 DNA is TGTGCCAGCAGATCCGCAGGGGCCGTCTATGGCTACACCTTC.

This clonotype appeared once. The rearrangement joins TRBV12-3 or TRBV12-4 to TRBJ1-1; TRBD1 aligns across 11 bases. With V trimmed by 5 bases and J by 6 bases, 11 bases remained unmatched. This CDR3 has 16 residues. CDR3 sequence reads: CASSPGPGQGAAEAFF. In DNA form, the CDR3 reads TGTGCCAGCAGTCCCGGACCCGGACAGGGGGCCGCTGAAGCTTTCTTT.

The gene calls are TRBV6-5 and TRBJ1-2, with no clear D. The CDR3 sequence is 14 residues long. V shed 0 bases and J shed 4 bases, with 9 bases lying between them. Germline V gene sequence: CDR1 MNHEY, CDR2 SVGAGI. The CDR3 reads CASSYSSSGYGYTF. In DNA form, the CDR3 reads TGTGCCAGCAGTTACTCGAGTAGCGGCTATGGCTACACCTTC.

There are a few counts of this clonotype. This chain uses TRBV20-1 with TRBJ2-1; D might be TRBD1 (5 bases). Germline V gene sequence: CDR1 DFQATT, CDR2 SNEGSKA (reference sequence). Trimming cost V 5 bases and J 8 bases, with 16 bases left between them. CDR3 length: 13 amino acids. CDR3 in amino acids: CSARQGSKDEQFF. The CDR3 region has the DNA TGCAGTGCTCGTCAGGGAAGTAAAGATGAGCAGTTCTTC.